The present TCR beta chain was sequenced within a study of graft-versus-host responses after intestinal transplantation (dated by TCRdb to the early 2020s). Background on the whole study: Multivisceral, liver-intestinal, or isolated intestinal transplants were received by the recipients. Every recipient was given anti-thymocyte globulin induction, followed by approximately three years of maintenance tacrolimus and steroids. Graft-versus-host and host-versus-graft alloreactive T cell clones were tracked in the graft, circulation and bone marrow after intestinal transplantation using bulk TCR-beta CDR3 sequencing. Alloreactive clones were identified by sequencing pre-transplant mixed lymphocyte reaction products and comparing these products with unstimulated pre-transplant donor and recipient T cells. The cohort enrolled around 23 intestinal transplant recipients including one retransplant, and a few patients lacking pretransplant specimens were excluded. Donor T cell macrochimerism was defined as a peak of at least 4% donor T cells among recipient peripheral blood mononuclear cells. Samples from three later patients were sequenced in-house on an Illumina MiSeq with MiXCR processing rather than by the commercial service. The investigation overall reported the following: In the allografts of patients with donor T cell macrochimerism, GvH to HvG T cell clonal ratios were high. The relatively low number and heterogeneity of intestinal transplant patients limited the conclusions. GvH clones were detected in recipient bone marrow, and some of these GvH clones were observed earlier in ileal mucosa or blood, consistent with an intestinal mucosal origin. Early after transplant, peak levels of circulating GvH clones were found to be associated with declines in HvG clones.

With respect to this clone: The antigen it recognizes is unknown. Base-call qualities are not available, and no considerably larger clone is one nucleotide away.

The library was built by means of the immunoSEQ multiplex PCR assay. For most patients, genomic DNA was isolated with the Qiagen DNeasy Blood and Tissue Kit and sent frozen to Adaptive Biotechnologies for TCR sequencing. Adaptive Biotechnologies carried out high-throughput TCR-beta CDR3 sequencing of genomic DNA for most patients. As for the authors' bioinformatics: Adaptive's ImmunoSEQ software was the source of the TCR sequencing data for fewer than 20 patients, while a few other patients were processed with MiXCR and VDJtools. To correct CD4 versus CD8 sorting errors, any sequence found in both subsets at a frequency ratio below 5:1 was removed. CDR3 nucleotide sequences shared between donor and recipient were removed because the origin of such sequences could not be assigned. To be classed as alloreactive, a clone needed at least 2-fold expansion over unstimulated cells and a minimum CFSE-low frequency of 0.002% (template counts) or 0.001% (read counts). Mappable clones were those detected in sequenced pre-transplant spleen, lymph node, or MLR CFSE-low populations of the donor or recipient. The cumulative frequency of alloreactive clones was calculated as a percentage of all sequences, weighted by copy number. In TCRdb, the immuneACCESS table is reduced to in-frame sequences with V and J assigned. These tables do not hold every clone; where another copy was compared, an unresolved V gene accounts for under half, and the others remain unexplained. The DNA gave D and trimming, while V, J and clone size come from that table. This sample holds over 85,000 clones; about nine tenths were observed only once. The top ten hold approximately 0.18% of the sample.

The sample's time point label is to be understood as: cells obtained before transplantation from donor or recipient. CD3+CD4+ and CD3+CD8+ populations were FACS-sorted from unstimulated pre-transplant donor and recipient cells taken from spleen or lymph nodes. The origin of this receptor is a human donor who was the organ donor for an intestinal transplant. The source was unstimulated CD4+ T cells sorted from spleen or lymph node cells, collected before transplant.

This receptor has the CDR3 CASSYARGPRDEQYF. The bases read TGTGCCAGCAGCTACGCCAGGGGCCCTCGGGACGAGCAGTACTTC. This receptor chain uses TRBV7-9 and TRBJ2-7; TRBD1 might be the D gene, on 6 matching bases. V and J lose 4 bases and 5 bases, and a span of 18 bases separates them. The CDR3 sequence holds 15 residues, the cysteine and phenylalanine included. The kept DNA is CDR3 alone, 45 bases in frame from the first base. The germline V gene (reference sequence) supplies CDR1 SEHNR and CDR2 FQNEAQ.